These 18 T cell receptor beta chains share one sample of origin, sequenced in a study of blood T cells in healthy people across ages. The authors ran a second PCR of roughly 6 to 11 cycles using a sample-barcoded 5' primer and a J-beta primer mix. One entry per CDR3 protein, called by TCRdb with MiXCR from the 5' RACE reads. The sample includes fewer than 2 million distinct CDR3 sequences, about 39% of them seen just once. The source material was blood. These receptors were collected from a human donor in good health.

CDR3 nucleotides: TGTGCCAGCAGAACGGCGACTGAAGCTTTCTTT. It codes for CASRTATEAFF. The V and J genes are TRBV6-2 or TRBV6-3 and TRBJ1-1; D is unresolved. The CDR3 sequence is 11 residues long. The germline V and J ends were trimmed by 6 bases and 5 bases, with 7 bases remaining between them. Germline assignment: CDR1 MNHEY and CDR2 SVGEGT.

The chain combines TRBV20-1 with TRBJ2-5; no reliable D call. Germline loops: CDR1 DFQATT, CDR2 SNEGSKA (reference sequence). This CDR3 spans 12 amino acids. Between the trimmed V and J ends, which lost 5 bases and 5 bases, there was a span of 12 bases. In DNA, the CDR3 is TGCAGTGCTTTCAGAAGCCGCGAGACCCAGTACTTC. It specifies CSAFRSRETQYF.

This rearrangement joins TRBV10-3 to TRBJ2-4; maybe TRBD2 (6 bases). With the DNA end fitting TRBJ2-7 better, the J assignment may be wrong. This CDR3 is built from 14 residues. Per germline, CDR1 ENHRY and CDR2 SYGVKD. The CDR3 DNA sequence: TGTGCCATCAGTGAAGGCGGGGCCACCTACGAGCAGTACTTC. The encoded protein is CAISEGGATYEQYF.

With respect to this clonotype: Sequence at one end of the junction differs from germline and may be a read error. This chain joins TRBV4-1 and TRBJ1-1; D remains ambiguous. CDR1 and CDR2 from the germline V gene are MGHRA and YSYEKL. There are 14 residues in the CDR3. The CDR3 protein is CASSQGNGIFEAFF. CDR3 DNA: TGCGCCAGCAGTCAAGGGAACGGGATATTTGAAGCTTTCTTT.

V usage is TRBV4-1 and J usage is TRBJ2-3; TRBD1 matches at 9 bases. With V trimmed by 1 base and J by 4 bases, 12 bases remained unmatched. From germline, CDR1 is MGHRA and CDR2 YSYEKL. The length of the CDR3 is 18 residues. This CDR3 is CASSQVYGYRGRADTQYF. CDR3 DNA: TGCGCCAGCAGCCAAGTATACGGCTACAGGGGGCGAGCAGATACGCAGTATTTT.

This clonotype was detected a few times. This chain's CDR3 is CASSSDRAQETQYF. The DNA of the CDR3 is TGTGCCAGCAGCTCAGACAGGGCCCAAGAGACCCAGTACTTC. This rearrangement joins TRBV7-9 to TRBJ2-5; 7 nucleotides match TRBD1. V gave up 4 bases and J gave up 1 base; unmatched junction bases: 3. There are 14 residues in the CDR3. Germline V gene sequence: CDR1 SEHNR, CDR2 FQNEAQ (reference sequence).

This clonotype was seen many times. V and J are TRBV12-3 or TRBV12-4 and TRBJ1-6; D is unresolved. Trimming took off 3 bases at V and 9 bases at J, with 9 bases between the two ends. The CDR3 is 13 amino acids. As DNA, the CDR3 is TGTGCCAGCAGTTTTGCAGATGGTTCACCCCTCCACTTT. Amino acid sequence: CASSFADGSPLHF.

The chain joins TRBV11-2 to TRBJ2-1; D gene ambiguous. V lost 5 bases, J lost 4 bases, and 21 bases lay in between. The CDR3 length is 17 residues. Germline V gene lookup returns CDR1 SGHAT and CDR2 FQNNGV. The chain's CDR3 is CASSKGPQAYSYNEQFF. The CDR3 DNA is TGTGCCAGCAGCAAGGGCCCTCAAGCCTATTCTTACAATGAGCAGTTCTTC.

This clonotype was observed a handful of times. In nucleotides, the CDR3 is TGCAGTGCTAGAGACGGACCCGACAATGAGCAGTTCTTC. This gives the protein CSARDGPDNEQFF. This sequence joins TRBV20-1 and TRBJ2-1; D is undetermined. Germline assignment: CDR1 DFQATT and CDR2 SNEGSKA (reference sequence). The CDR3 length is 13 residues. V was shortened by 0 bases and J by 5 bases, with 8 bases between the two germline ends.

The rearrangement links TRBV27 to TRBJ2-3; 9 positions agree with TRBD2. This CDR3 is 20 amino acids long. With V trimmed by 8 bases and J by 2 bases, 23 bases remained unmatched. Germline loops: CDR1 MNHEY, CDR2 SMNVEV (reference sequence). The chain's CDR3 is CASSVLGRGGRLHPTDTQYF. DNA for the CDR3: TGTGCCAGCTCCGTTCTGGGGCGGGGGGGCCGTCTTCATCCCACAGATACGCAGTATTTT.

The chain joins TRBV10-3 to TRBJ2-5, with 9 bases matching TRBD1. V trimming: 11 bases; J trimming: 5 bases; junction bases outside the gene matches: 6. Germline values: CDR1 ENHRY, CDR2 SYGVKD. CDR3 length: 12 residues. The CDR3 is CAVRTGDETQYF. The CDR3 DNA reads TGTGCCGTAAGGACAGGGGACGAGACCCAGTACTTC.

This clonotype was counted a few times. The chain has TRBV4-1 and TRBJ2-7, with no clear D. This CDR3 comprises 14 residues. The ends were cut back, 6 bases at V and 3 bases at J, with 15 bases in the middle. CDR1 is MGHRA and CDR2 is YSYEKL in the germline V gene. DNA for the CDR3: TGCGCCAGCAGTAAGGCCCCATCAGACTACGAGCAGTACTTC. This sequence encodes CASSKAPSDYEQYF.

J is TRBJ2-1 and V is TRBV9; D may be TRBD1 (6 bases). Germline V gene data show CDR1 as SGDLS and CDR2 as YYNGEE. Trimming left V 2 bases short and J 4 bases short, with 16 bases between. The CDR3 extends over 16 amino acids. In DNA, the CDR3 is TGTGCCAGCAGCGTTTCCCAGGGGCAGGGATACAATGAGCAGTTCTTC. It yields the protein CASSVSQGQGYNEQFF.

This clonotype was counted ten times or more. The chain uses TRBV20-1 and TRBJ2-7, with 9 bases lining up with TRBD1. The CDR3 extends over 14 amino acids. V lost 3 bases, J lost 3 bases, and 6 bases stayed unmatched. Germline CDR1 is DFQATT and CDR2 is SNEGSKA (reference sequence). Here the CDR3 DNA reads TGCAGTGCTAGGTCGGGACAGGGAGGCTACGAGCAGTACTTC. This encodes CSARSGQGGYEQYF.

This clonotype has a handful of counts. V gene TRBV4-3 combines with J gene TRBJ2-2; D is possibly TRBD1 or TRBD2 (5 bases each). Germline V lookup: CDR1 LGHNA, CDR2 YSLEER. The CDR3 is 15 residues long. The ends were cut back, 3 bases at V and 4 bases at J, with 12 bases in the middle. CDR3 DNA: TGCGCCAGCAGCCAGTCCATTGGGGGCACCGGGGAGCTGTTTTTT. This gives the protein CASSQSIGGTGELFF.

The chain has TRBV11-3 and TRBJ1-1, with D unclear. V was clipped by 5 bases and J by 7 bases, with 14 bases between them. In germline, CDR1 is SGHNT, CDR2 YENEEA. The CDR3 contains 13 residues. CDR3 in DNA: TGTGCCAGCAGCACCCGCGTGGGAGATGAAGCTTTCTTT. This gives the protein CASSTRVGDEAFF.

The chain recombines TRBV3-1 with TRBJ2-4; D is perhaps TRBD1 (5 bases). The V gene's germline CDR1 is LGHDT and CDR2 YNNKEL (reference sequence). The CDR3 spans 12 residues. Trimming shortened V by 1 base and J by 13 bases, and 11 bases separated the two germline ends. The CDR3 DNA reads TGTGCCAGCAGCCAAGGTACCTCAGGGCAGTACTTC. Encoded protein: CASSQGTSGQYF.

This sequence joins TRBV28 and TRBJ2-1; D might be TRBD1 (5 bases). The V gene's germline CDR1 is MDHEN and CDR2 SYDVKM. The CDR3 sequence is 14 residues long. The V gene lost 3 bases and the J gene lost 12 bases, with 18 bases spanning the gap. The CDR3 loop is CASSFRDSLVVQFF. The CDR3 nucleotides are TGTGCCAGCAGTTTCAGGGATTCCCTTGTCGTGCAGTTCTTC.